This TCR beta chain was retrieved from a study of T cells in Graves' hyperthyroidism and ophthalmopathy. Graves' hyperthyroidism showing no ophthalmopathy progression within 18 months was considered stable. It was RNA transcripts that yielded the amplified TCR beta CDR3 regions. Initially, a first-round RT-PCR of the TCR CDR3 employed the HTBI primer set. TCRdb recomputed calls from the multiplex PCR reads with MiXCR, one row per CDR3 protein. The table has more than 75,000 distinct CDR3 sequences, about half seen once. V gave up 8 bases and J gave up 5 bases; unmatched junction bases: 14. The CDR3 is 16 residues long. Germline V gives CDR1 LNHNV, CDR2 YYDKDF (reference sequence).

This rearrangement joins TRBV15 to TRBJ2-5, with TRBD2 identical over 10 bases. The clonotype comes from a woman aged 40-49 years with Graves' hyperthyroidism. Specimen: blood. CDR3 protein: CATGDLSGRAGETQYF. The CDR3 nucleotides are TGTGCCACCGGAGACCTGAGCGGGAGGGCAGGGGAGACCCAGTACTTC.